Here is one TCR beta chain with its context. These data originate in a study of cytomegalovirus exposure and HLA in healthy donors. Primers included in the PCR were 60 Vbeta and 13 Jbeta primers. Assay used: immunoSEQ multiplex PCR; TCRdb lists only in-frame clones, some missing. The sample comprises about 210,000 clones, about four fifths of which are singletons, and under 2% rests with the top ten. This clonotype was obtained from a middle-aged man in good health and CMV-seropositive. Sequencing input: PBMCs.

The CDR3 reads CASSPGWRSTDTQYF. In DNA, the CDR3 is TGTGCCAGCAGTCCCGGATGGCGGAGCACAGATACGCAGTATTTT. The genes are TRBV2 and TRBJ2-3; D not certain. There are 15 residues in the CDR3. V gave up 5 bases and J gave up 0 bases, with 12 bases separating them. Germline lookup yields CDR1 SNHLY and CDR2 FYNNEI.